This T cell receptor (beta chain) was identified during a study of cytomegalovirus exposure and HLA in healthy donors. The wider study: Among the 400 or so donors who were genotyped, over 70% fell in the genetic ancestry cluster that is associated with self-reported Caucasian donors.

CDR3 size: 12 residues. Trimming pared 5 bases from V and 2 bases from J, leaving 5 bases between. Germline V gives CDR1 SEHNR, CDR2 FQNEAQ (reference sequence). A note on this clone: Its target is unknown.

Study conclusions and caveats: Earlier findings revealed that most TCR beta V segments proved productive either about 87% or about 30% of the time. Follow-up analysis later connected one missense variant in DCLRE1C with trimming of TCR beta V- and J-genes. Cytomegalovirus status was reportedly diagnosed by the classifier with high specificity and sensitivity.

The PCR was carried out with 60 Vbeta primers and 13 Jbeta primers. TCRdb keeps only in-frame clones here, not all; method: immunoSEQ multiplex PCR. This sample has about 74,000 clones, with approximately 72% found just once. This TCR was sampled from a woman aged 35 to 49 in good health and CMV-seropositive. The sequenced material came from PBMCs. The V call is TRBV7-9, the J call TRBJ2-3; no firm D call. The CDR3, as DNA: TGTGCCAGCAGCCCCTCCACAGATACGCAGTATTTT. Amino acids: CASSPSTDTQYF.